This T cell receptor (beta chain) originates from a study of Ad26.COV2.S vaccination and SARS-CoV-2 variants. Overall study findings and caveats: Spike-specific TCR breadth was greater in vaccine than placebo recipients.

Turning to this clone: What it binds is unknown.

TCRdb's copy holds only in-frame clones and misses some; the assay was immunoSEQ multiplex PCR. The sample consists of about 370,000 clones, approximately 89% of them appearing once. The CDR3 extends over 15 amino acids. Germline V gene data show CDR1 as MNHEY and CDR2 as SVGEGT. V trimming: 2 bases; J trimming: 1 base; junction bases outside the gene matches: 3. Treatment of the sample: about 20 received Ad26.COV2.S at low or high dose, single or two shots; several received placebo; per-sample allocation not given. At day 63 after the first vaccine or placebo injection, samples were drawn. Aged 18-55 years, donor was enrolled in Boston in the early 2020s.

The rearrangement joins TRBV6-2 or TRBV6-3 to TRBJ1-1; 8 bases line up with TRBD1. This specimen was peripheral blood, taken in a trial of Ad26.COV2.S vaccine versus placebo. This sequence originates from a person aged 18-65 years who received the Ad26.COV2.S COVID-19 vaccine or a placebo. DNA of the CDR3: TGTGCCAGCAGTTACGGGGACAGGTCGAACACTGAAGCTTTCTTT. As protein: CASSYGDRSNTEAFF.